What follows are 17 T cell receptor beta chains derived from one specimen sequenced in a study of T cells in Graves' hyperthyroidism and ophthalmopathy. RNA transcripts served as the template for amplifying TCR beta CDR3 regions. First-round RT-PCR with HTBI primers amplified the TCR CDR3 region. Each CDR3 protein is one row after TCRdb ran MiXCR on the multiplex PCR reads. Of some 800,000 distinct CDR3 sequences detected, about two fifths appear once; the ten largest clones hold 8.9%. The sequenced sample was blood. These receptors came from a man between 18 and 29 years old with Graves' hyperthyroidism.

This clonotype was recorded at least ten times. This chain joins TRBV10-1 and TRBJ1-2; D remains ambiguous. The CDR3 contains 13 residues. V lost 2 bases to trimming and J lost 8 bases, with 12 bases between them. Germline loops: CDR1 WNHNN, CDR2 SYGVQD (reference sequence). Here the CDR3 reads CASSEDHYGGYTF. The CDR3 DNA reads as TGCGCCAGCAGTGAGGATCATTACGGGGGCTACACCTTC.

The CDR3 here is CASSHGDRPNTGELFF. CDR3 DNA sequence: TGTGCCAGCAGCCATGGGGACAGACCGAACACCGGGGAGCTGTTTTTT. This chain connects TRBV7-9 to TRBJ2-2; 7 bases map to TRBD1. Germline values: CDR1 SEHNR, CDR2 FQNEAQ (reference sequence). The CDR3 is 16 amino acids. Trimming removed 5 bases from V and 0 bases from J; junction bases left unmatched: 6.

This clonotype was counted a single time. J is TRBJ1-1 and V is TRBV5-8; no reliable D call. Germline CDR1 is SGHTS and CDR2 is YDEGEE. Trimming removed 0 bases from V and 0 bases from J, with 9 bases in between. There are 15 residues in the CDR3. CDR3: CASSLGGKMNTEAFF. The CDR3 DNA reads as TGTGCCAGCAGCTTGGGCGGTAAGATGAACACTGAAGCTTTCTTT. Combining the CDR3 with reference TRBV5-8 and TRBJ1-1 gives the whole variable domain EAGVTQSPTHLIKTRGQQATLRCSPISGHTSVYWYQQALGLGLQFLLWYDEGEERNRGNFPPRFSGRQFPNYSSELNVNALELEDSALYLCASSLGGKMNTEAFFGQGTRLTVV.

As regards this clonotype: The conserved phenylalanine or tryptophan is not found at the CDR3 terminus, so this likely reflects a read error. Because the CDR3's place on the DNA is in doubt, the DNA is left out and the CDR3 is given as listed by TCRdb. The CDR3 spells CASRTYDR. This chain links TRBV10-2 with TRBJ2-7; the listed D gene, TRBD1, was not tested against the DNA. From germline, CDR1 is WSHSY and CDR2 SAAADI. The CDR3 is 8 amino acids long, termini counted.

DNA for the CDR3: TGTGCCAGTAGTATAGATCACGAGGGGGACAGTTATACAACTGAAGCTTTCTTT. Its protein product is CASSIDHEGDSYTTEAFF. V gene TRBV19 combines with J gene TRBJ1-1; 7 positions match TRBD1. The germline V gene has CDR1 LNHDA and CDR2 SQIVND (reference sequence). The trim removed 0 bases at V and 5 bases at J, leaving 15 bases unmatched. This CDR3 spans 18 amino acids. The full variable domain, rest sourced from reference TRBV19 and TRBJ1-1, is DGGITQSPKYLFRKEGQNVTLSCEQNLNHDAMYWYRQDPGQGLRLIYYSQIVNDFQKGDIAEGYSVSREKKESFPLTVTSAQKNPTAFYLCASSIDHEGDSYTTEAFFGQGTRLTVV.

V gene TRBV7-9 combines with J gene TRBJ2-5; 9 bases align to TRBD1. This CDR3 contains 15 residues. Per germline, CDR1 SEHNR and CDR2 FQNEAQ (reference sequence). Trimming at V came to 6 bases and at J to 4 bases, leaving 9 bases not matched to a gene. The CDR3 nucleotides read TGTGCCAGCAGTTTGGACAGGGGAGTTGGAGAGACCCAGTACTTC. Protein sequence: CASSLDRGVGETQYF.

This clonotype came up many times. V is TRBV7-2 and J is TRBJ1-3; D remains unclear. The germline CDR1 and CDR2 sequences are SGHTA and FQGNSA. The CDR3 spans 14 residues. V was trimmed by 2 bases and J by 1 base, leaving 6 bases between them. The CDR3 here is CASSLSFSGNTIYF. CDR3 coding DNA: TGTGCCAGCAGCTTATCCTTTTCTGGAAACACCATATATTTT. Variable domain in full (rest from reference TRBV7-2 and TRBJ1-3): GAGVSQSPSNKVTEKGKDVELRCDPISGHTALYWYRQSLGQGLEFLIYFQGNSAPDKSGLPSDRFSAERTGGSVSTLTIQRTQQEDSAVYLCASSLSFSGNTIYFGEGSWLTVV.

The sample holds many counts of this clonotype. The CDR3 reads CASSLAGTGGTGELFF. The CDR3 DNA sequence: TGTGCCAGCAGCTTAGCTGGGACAGGGGGAACCGGGGAGCTGTTTTTT. V usage is TRBV7-8 and J usage is TRBJ2-2, with TRBD1 matching 11 bases. The CDR3 runs to 16 residues. V was pared by 0 bases and J by 5 bases, with 2 bases of the junction left unmatched. Germline-derived CDR1 and CDR2 are SGHVS and FQNEAQ.

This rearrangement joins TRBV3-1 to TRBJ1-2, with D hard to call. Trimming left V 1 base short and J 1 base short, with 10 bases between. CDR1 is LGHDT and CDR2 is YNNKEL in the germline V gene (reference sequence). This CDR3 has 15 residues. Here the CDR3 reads CASSQGSSGNYGYTF. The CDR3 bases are TGTGCCAGCAGCCAAGGTTCAAGCGGTAACTATGGCTACACCTTC.

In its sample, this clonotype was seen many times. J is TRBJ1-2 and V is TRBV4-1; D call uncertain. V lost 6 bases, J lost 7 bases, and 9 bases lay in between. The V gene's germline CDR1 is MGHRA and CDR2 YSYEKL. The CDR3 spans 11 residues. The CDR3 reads CASSTIGGYTF. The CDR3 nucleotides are TGCGCCAGCAGTACGATAGGTGGCTACACCTTC.

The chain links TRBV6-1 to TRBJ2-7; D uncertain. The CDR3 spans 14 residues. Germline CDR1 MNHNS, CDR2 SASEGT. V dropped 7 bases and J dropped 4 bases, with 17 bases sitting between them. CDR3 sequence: CASNPPTPGYEQYF. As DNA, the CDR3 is TGTGCCAGCAACCCCCCAACACCGGGTTACGAGCAGTACTTC.

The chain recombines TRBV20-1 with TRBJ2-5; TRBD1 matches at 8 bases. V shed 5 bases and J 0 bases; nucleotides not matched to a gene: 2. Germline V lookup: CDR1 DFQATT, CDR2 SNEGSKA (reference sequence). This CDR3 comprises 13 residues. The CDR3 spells CSAEGQDQETQYF. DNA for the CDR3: TGCAGTGCTGAGGGACAGGACCAAGAGACCCAGTACTTC.

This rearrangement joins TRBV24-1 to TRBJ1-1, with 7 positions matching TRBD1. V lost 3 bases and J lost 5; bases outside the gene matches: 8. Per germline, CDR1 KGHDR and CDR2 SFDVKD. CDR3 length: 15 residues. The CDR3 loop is CATSDADRVGTEAFF. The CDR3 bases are TGTGCCACCAGTGATGCCGACAGGGTTGGGACTGAAGCTTTCTTT.

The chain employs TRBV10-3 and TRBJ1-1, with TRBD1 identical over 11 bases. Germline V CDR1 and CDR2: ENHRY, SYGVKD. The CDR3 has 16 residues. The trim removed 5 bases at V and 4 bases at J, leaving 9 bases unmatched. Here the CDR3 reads CAISHPDRGHGTEAFF. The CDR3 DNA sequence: TGTGCCATCAGTCATCCGGACAGGGGGCATGGCACTGAAGCTTTCTTT.

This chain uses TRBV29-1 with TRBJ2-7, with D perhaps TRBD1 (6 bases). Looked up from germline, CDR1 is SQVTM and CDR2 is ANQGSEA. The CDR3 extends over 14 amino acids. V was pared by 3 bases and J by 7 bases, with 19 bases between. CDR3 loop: CSVDFGRGGLEQYF. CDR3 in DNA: TGCAGCGTTGACTTCGGAAGAGGGGGTTTAGAGCAGTACTTC.

The CDR3 here is CASRPLAGTVNSPLHF. As DNA, the CDR3 is TGTGCCAGCAGACCCTTAGCGGGGACGGTGAATTCACCCCTCCACTTT. The V and J genes are TRBV5-4 and TRBJ1-6; possible D gene TRBD1, 5 bases. The CDR3 is made up of 16 amino acids. With 5 bases removed from V and 7 bases from J, the gap between germline ends came to 19 bases. Germline CDR1 reads SGHNT; CDR2 reads YYREEE (reference sequence).

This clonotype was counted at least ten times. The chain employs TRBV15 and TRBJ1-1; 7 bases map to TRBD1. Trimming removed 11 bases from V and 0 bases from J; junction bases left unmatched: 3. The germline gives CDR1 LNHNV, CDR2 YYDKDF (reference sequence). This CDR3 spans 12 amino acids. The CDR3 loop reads CAAGQMNTEAFF. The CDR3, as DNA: TGTGCCGCGGGACAGATGAACACTGAAGCTTTCTTT. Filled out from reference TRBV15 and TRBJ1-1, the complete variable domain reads DAMVIQNPRYQVTQFGKPVTLSCSQTLNHNVMYWYQQKSSQAPKLLFHYYDKDFNNEADTPDNFQSRRPNTSFCFLDIRSPGLGDTAMYLCAAGQMNTEAFFGQGTRLTVV.